The 9 T cell receptor beta chains below were found in one sample sequenced in a study of STAT3 mutations in large granular lymphocyte leukemia. Antigens for these TCRs are unknown. Assay: immunoSEQ multiplex PCR; the TCRdb copy retains only in-frame clones and omits some. The sample lists 30,000 to 35,000 clones; about three quarters were seen once. Study-level points and caveats: Every T-LGLL patient had at least one immunodominant TCRbeta clonotype.

The sequenced material came from peripheral blood mononuclear cells. Every receptor here comes from a woman in her forties or fifties with T-cell large granular lymphocyte leukemia. Some clones in this sample may be carry-over from other donors' samples.

This rearrangement joins TRBV29-1 to TRBJ1-2; the match to TRBD1 covers 7 bases. Germline-derived CDR1 and CDR2 are SQVTM and ANQGSEA. J lost 3 bases, V lost 0 bases, and 7 bases had no gene match. The CDR3 length is 15 residues. The DNA of the CDR3 is TGCAGCGTTGAAGATCACGGACAGGCCTACTATGGCTACACCTTC. It yields the protein CSVEDHGQAYYGYTF.

The chain recombines TRBV28 with TRBJ2-7; TRBD1 matches 7 bases. The V segment lost 5 bases and the J segment 1 base; nucleotides outside the gene matches: 8. CDR3 size: 15 residues. CDR1 and CDR2 (germline): MDHEN, SYDVKM. The CDR3 loop reads CASSPIRGKSYEQYF. In nucleotides, the CDR3 is TGTGCCAGCAGTCCCATCAGGGGGAAGTCCTACGAGCAGTACTTC.

The chain has TRBV10-3 and TRBJ1-2; maybe TRBD1 (6 bases). The V and J ends lost 4 bases and 1 base respectively, with 7 bases between them. Germline-derived CDR1 and CDR2 are ENHRY and SYGVKD. This CDR3 has 13 residues. CDR3 amino acids: CAISGQVNYGYTF. The CDR3 DNA sequence: TGTGCCATCAGTGGACAGGTTAACTATGGCTACACCTTC.

This clone appeared a few times. The V and J genes are TRBV14 and TRBJ2-7; 12 bases map to TRBD2. J was trimmed by 10 bases and V by 1 base; bases with no gene match: 5. Germline CDR1 and CDR2: SGHDN and FVKESK. The CDR3 has 14 residues. The CDR3 is CASSQGTSGTKQYF. For the CDR3, the DNA is TGTGCCAGCAGCCAAGGGACTAGCGGGACTAAACAGTACTTC.

The chain couples TRBV27 to TRBJ1-1, with D perhaps TRBD1 (5 bases). The V end was cut by 6 bases, the J end by 3 bases, with 14 bases between. The germline gives CDR1 MNHEY, CDR2 SMNVEV (reference sequence). This CDR3 is 14 amino acids long. DNA of the CDR3: TGTGCCAGCAGAAGGGGAAGACGGGACACTGAAGCTTTCTTT. It specifies CASRRGRRDTEAFF.

This chain uses TRBV5-4 with TRBJ2-3; D is unresolved. CDR3 length equals 13 residues. The germline V and J ends were trimmed by 2 bases and 6 bases, with 10 bases remaining between them. Germline CDR1 is SGHNT and CDR2 is YYREEE (reference sequence). The CDR3 DNA reads TGTGCCAGCAGCTTAGGTAGCAGTGATACGCAGTATTTT. Translation gives CASSLGSSDTQYF.

The chain employs TRBV29-1 and TRBJ1-5; D may be TRBD1 (5 bases). V lost 4 bases and J lost 7, with 11 bases in between. This CDR3 is built from 12 residues. Germline lookup yields CDR1 SQVTM and CDR2 ANQGSEA. The CDR3 loop is CSVGGAGQPQHF. The CDR3 DNA reads TGCAGCGTTGGAGGGGCAGGGCAGCCCCAGCATTTT.

This clone showed up just once. The chain uses TRBV29-1 and TRBJ2-5, with no clear D. There are 12 residues in the CDR3. Germline CDR1 SQVTM, CDR2 ANQGSEA. Trimming took 4 bases from V and 3 from J, leaving 9 bases between them. This CDR3 reads CSVVDWEETQYF. In DNA form, the CDR3 reads TGCAGCGTTGTAGACTGGGAAGAGACCCAGTACTTC.

V gene TRBV5-1 combines with J gene TRBJ2-2; D is ambiguous. Germline V gives CDR1 SGHRS, CDR2 YFSETQ. V was shortened by 4 bases and J by 4 bases, with 11 bases between the two germline ends. The CDR3 loop spans 14 amino acids. The CDR3 is CASSRVMGTGELFF. The CDR3 DNA reads TGCGCCAGCAGCCGGGTAATGGGCACCGGGGAGCTGTTTTTT.